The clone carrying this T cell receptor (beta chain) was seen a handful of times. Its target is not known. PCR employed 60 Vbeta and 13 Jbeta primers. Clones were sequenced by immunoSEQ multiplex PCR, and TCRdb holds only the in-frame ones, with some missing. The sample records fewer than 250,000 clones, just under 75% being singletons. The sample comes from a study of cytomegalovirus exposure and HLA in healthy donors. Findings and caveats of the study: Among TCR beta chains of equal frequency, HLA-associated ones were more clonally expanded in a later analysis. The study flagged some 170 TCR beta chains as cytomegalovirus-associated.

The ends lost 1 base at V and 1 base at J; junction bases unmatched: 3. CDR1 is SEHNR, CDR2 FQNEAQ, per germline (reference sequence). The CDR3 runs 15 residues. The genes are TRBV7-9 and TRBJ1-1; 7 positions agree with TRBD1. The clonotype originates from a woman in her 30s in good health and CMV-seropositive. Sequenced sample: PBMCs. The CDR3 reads CASSLVQGGNTEAFF. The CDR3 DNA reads TGTGCCAGCAGCTTAGTGCAGGGGGGGAACACTGAAGCTTTCTTT. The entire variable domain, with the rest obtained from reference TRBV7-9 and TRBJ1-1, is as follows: DTGVSQNPRHKITKRGQNVTFRCDPISEHNRLYWYRQTLGQGPEFLTYFQNEAQLEKSRLLSDRFSAERPKGSFSTLEIQRTEQGDSAMYLCASSLVQGGNTEAFFGQGTRLTVV.